This TCR beta chain was identified in a study of siplizumab effects on memory and regulatory T cells. Points from the study as a whole: Siplizumab significantly lowered the alloreactive sequences that could be traced to unstimulated CD4+ memory cells. The apparent diversity of naive T cells exceeded that of memory cells, and naive T cells seemed to make a major contribution to the alloresponse.

With respect to this clone: Its specificity is not known.

TCR templates, 75,000 to 100,000 per sample, were assayed. Assay: immunoSEQ multiplex PCR; the TCRdb copy retains only in-frame clones and omits some. The table shows some 110,000 clones, with under 95% occurring only once. Between the trimmed V and J ends, which lost 2 bases and 4 bases, there was a span of 11 bases. This CDR3 has 14 residues. The V gene's germline CDR1 is MNHEY and CDR2 SVGAGI. The receptor comes from a human donor in good health. The sample consisted of CD4+ T cells sorted from blood. The V call is TRBV6-5, the J call TRBJ1-1, with D unresolved. CDR3 nucleotide sequence: TGTGCCAGCAGTTACCTGGCCCGGGCCACTGAAGCTTTCTTT. Translated, it gives CASSYLARATEAFF.